This T cell receptor (beta chain) is drawn from a study of immune evolution from preneoplasia to lung adenocarcinoma. Two lung cancer pathologists independently confirmed each histologic diagnosis. Worth noting for this clone: The antigen is unknown.

The repertoire was sequenced with immunoSEQ multiplex PCR; TCRdb's copy has only in-frame clones and lacks some. The data show thousands of clones, over 70% seen once. Study observations and caveats: Later-stage lesions appeared to have more T cells, more diversity, less clonality.

Sequencing used FFPE adjacent normal lung tissue. The receptor comes from a donor at least 70 years old with lung adenocarcinoma.

Here the CDR3 reads CASSDLQGSRGYTF. CDR3 sequence (DNA): TGTGCCAGCAGTGATTTGCAGGGATCGAGAGGCTACACCTTC. The chain has TRBV2 and TRBJ1-2; perhaps TRBD1 as D (5 bases). The CDR3 is made up of 14 amino acids. The V end lost 3 bases, the J end lost 8 bases, and 16 bases lay between the germline ends. Germline V lookup: CDR1 SNHLY, CDR2 FYNNEI.